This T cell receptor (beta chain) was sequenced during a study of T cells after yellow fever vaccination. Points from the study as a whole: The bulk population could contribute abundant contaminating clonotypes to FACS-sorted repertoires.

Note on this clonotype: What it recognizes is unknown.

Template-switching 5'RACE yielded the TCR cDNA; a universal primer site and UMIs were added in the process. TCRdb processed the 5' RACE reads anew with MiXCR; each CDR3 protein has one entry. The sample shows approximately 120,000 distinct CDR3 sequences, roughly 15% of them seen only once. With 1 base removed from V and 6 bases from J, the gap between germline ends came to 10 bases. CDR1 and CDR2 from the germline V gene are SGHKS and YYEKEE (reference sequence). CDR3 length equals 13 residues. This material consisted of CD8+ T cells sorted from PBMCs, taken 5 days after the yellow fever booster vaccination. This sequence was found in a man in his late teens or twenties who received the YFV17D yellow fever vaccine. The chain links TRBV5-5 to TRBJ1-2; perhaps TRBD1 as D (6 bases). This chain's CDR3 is CASSLPAGDGYTF. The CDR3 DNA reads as TGTGCCAGCAGCTTGCCCGCAGGGGATGGCTACACCTTC.